The 5 T cell receptor beta chains listed next were all sequenced from one sample in a study of blood T cell repertoires in COVID-19. The data were produced by immunoSEQ multiplex PCR, yet TCRdb's version contains in-frame clones alone and is incomplete. The sample yields some 150,000 clones, over 65% seen once. Sequenced: PBMCs or T cells enriched from blood (not recorded which). Receptors originate from a woman aged 50 to 65 who had recovered from COVID-19.

This CDR3 reads CASSEGAGEKLFF. The CDR3 DNA reads as TGTGCCAGCAGTGAAGGGGCTGGGGAAAAACTGTTTTTT. The chain employs TRBV6-4 and TRBJ1-4, with a weak D call TRBD1 (5 bases). V shed 3 bases and J shed 8 bases, with 10 bases lying between them. The CDR3 loop spans 13 amino acids. Germline CDR1 and CDR2: MRHNA and SNTAGT.

The chain joins TRBV28 to TRBJ1-3, with 8 bases that match TRBD1. Per the germline V gene, CDR1 is MDHEN and CDR2 is SYDVKM. The CDR3 is 14 amino acids. V dropped 6 bases and J dropped 4; count of bases not matched to a gene: 5. The CDR3, as DNA: TGTGCCAGCAGATTGGACAGGGTCGGAAACACCATATATTTT. Protein product: CASRLDRVGNTIYF.

In its sample, this clone was seen a few times. This sequence joins TRBV18 and TRBJ1-6; 10 positions match TRBD1. This CDR3 is 15 amino acids long. CDR1 and CDR2 from the germline V gene are KGHSH and LQKENI. The V gene end was trimmed by 3 bases and the J gene end by 7 bases; junction bases not matched to a gene: 3. The CDR3 DNA reads as TGTGCCAGCTCACCCCCGGGACAGGGGAATTCACCCCTCCACTTT. Residues: CASSPPGQGNSPLHF. Complete variable domain (other parts from reference TRBV18 and TRBJ1-6): NAGVMQNPRHLVRRRGQEARLRCSPMKGHSHVYWYRQLPEEGLKFMVYLQKENIIDESGMPKERFSAEFPKEGPSILRIQQVVRGDSAAYFCASSPPGQGNSPLHFGNGTRLTVT.

J is TRBJ2-2 and V is TRBV6-5; 9 bases are a match to TRBD1. Germline loops: CDR1 MNHEY, CDR2 SVGAGI. The CDR3 is made up of 15 amino acids. V shed 0 bases and J 7 bases; nucleotides not matched to a gene: 3. The CDR3 nucleotides are TGTGCCAGCAGTTACTCGGGACAGGGAATCGGGGAGCTGTTTTTT. This sequence encodes CASSYSGQGIGELFF.

The V call is TRBV10-3, the J call TRBJ1-1; D is perhaps TRBD1 (5 bases). The V gene lost 3 bases and the J gene lost 2 bases, with 10 bases spanning the gap. The CDR3 length is 14 residues. From germline, CDR1 is ENHRY and CDR2 SYGVKD. The CDR3 spells CAISDPGGNTEAFF. CDR3 DNA sequence: TGTGCCATCAGTGATCCCGGGGGTAACACTGAAGCTTTCTTT.